This entry lists 27 T cell receptor beta chains sequenced from one sample in a study of ipilimumab plus nivolumab after autologous stem cell transplantation (dated by TCRdb to the early 2020s). Libraries came from the immunoSEQ multiplex PCR assay. TCRdb limited this immuneACCESS table to in-frame rearrangements with V and J called. A share of clones is missing; checked studies link under half to unresolved V genes, and the rest is unexplained. Counted in this sample were some 22,000 clones; around 80% of them appeared once. Around 18% of the sample comes from the top ten. The sequencing used PBMCs, collected in a trial of ipilimumab plus nivolumab as post-transplant consolidation. Receptors were obtained from a male donor with diffuse large B-cell lymphoma.

The chain recombines TRBV18 with TRBJ1-2, with a tentative D call TRBD1 (5 bases). This CDR3 is built from 17 residues. V lost 5 bases and J 2 bases, leaving 21 bases between the germline ends. Germline lookup yields CDR1 KGHSH and CDR2 LQKENI. The CDR3: CASSAQGIQQINYGYTF. The CDR3 DNA is TGTGCCAGCTCAGCCCAGGGAATACAACAAATAAACTATGGCTACACCTTC.

The CDR3 is CASNGQKGPNQPQHF. The CDR3 DNA sequence: TGTGCCAGCAACGGACAAAAGGGCCCCAATCAGCCCCAGCATTTT. The chain couples TRBV28 to TRBJ1-5, with a possible D match to TRBD1 (5 bases). Trimming took 7 bases from V and 3 from J, leaving 16 bases between them. The CDR3 spans 15 residues. Germline loops: CDR1 MDHEN, CDR2 SYDVKM.

The chain links TRBV7-9 to TRBJ2-7; 9 bases are shared with TRBD1. The CDR3 runs to 14 residues. Trimming took 5 bases from V and 2 from J; bases not matched to a gene: 4. Germline CDR1 is SEHNR and CDR2 is FQNEAQ (reference sequence). The CDR3 spells CASSRDRVTYEQYF. The DNA of the CDR3 is TGTGCCAGCAGCCGGGACAGGGTGACCTACGAGCAGTACTTC.

The chain combines TRBV5-1 with TRBJ2-7, with 7 nucleotides matching TRBD1. CDR3 length equals 13 residues. Trimming took 4 bases from V and 6 from J; bases not matched to a gene: 7. Germline CDR1 SGHRS, CDR2 YFSETQ. Here the CDR3 reads CASSRQTGSEQYF. CDR3 in DNA: TGCGCCAGCAGCCGACAGACAGGGTCCGAGCAGTACTTC.

The chain employs TRBV5-1 and TRBJ2-5; a possible D gene is TRBD1 (6 bases). Germline V CDR1 and CDR2: SGHRS, YFSETQ. The CDR3 contains 14 residues. With 4 bases removed from V and 5 bases from J, the gap between germline ends came to 15 bases. The CDR3 sequence is CASSPTGFWETQYF. The DNA of the CDR3 is TGCGCCAGCAGCCCTACAGGGTTCTGGGAGACCCAGTACTTC.

This clone was seen only a few times. The CDR3 reads CASDPGQGWGNNEKLFF. The CDR3 DNA follows: TGTGCCAGCGACCCGGGACAGGGGTGGGGGAATAATGAAAAACTGTTTTTT. The chain carries TRBV2 and TRBJ1-4; TRBD1 aligns across 10 bases. The junction had 13 bases not matched to a gene; V was cut back by 8 bases and J by 4 bases. Looked up from germline, CDR1 is SNHLY and CDR2 is FYNNEI. CDR3 length: 17 amino acids.

This sequence joins TRBV4-2 and TRBJ2-1, with D uncertain. The germline V gene encodes CDR1 LGHNA and CDR2 YNFKEQ. V lost 0 bases to trimming and J lost 5 bases, with 11 bases between them. This CDR3 spans 15 amino acids. The CDR3 loop reads CASSQDFSSNNEQFF. The CDR3, as DNA: TGTGCCAGCAGCCAAGATTTTTCCAGCAACAATGAGCAGTTCTTC.

The chain combines TRBV7-8 with TRBJ2-2; no clear D. V lost 2 bases to trimming and J lost 4 bases, with 11 bases between them. Germline assignment: CDR1 SGHVS and CDR2 FQNEAQ. This CDR3 is built from 15 residues. CDR3 DNA sequence: TGTGCCAGCAGCTTAAGTGGGTTGAGCACCGGGGAGCTGTTTTTT. Amino acid sequence: CASSLSGLSTGELFF.

In this sample, this clone turned up many times. The chain couples TRBV6-6 to TRBJ2-7; TRBD2 agrees at 10 bases. After removal of 6 bases from V and 2 bases from J, the junction contained 7 bases not matched to a gene. In germline, CDR1 is MNHNY, CDR2 SVGAGI (reference sequence). CDR3 length: 15 residues. The CDR3, as DNA: TGTGCCAGCAGAGACCTAGCGGGGGTTACCTACGAGCAGTACTTC. Amino acids: CASRDLAGVTYEQYF.

The chain employs TRBV7-8 and TRBJ1-6; possibly TRBD1 for D (5 bases). Per the germline V gene, CDR1 is SGHVS and CDR2 is FQNEAQ. V was cut by 0 bases and J by 6 bases, with 9 bases left in between. CDR3 length: 15 amino acids. The CDR3 DNA reads as TGTGCCAGCAGCTTAGCCCAGGGCCCTAATTCACCCCTCCACTTT. This translates into CASSLAQGPNSPLHF.

The chain combines TRBV5-1 with TRBJ1-1; D is unclear. Germline-derived CDR1 and CDR2 are SGHRS and YFSETQ. The CDR3 spans 15 residues. With 6 bases removed from V and 1 base from J, the gap between germline ends came to 16 bases. The CDR3 sequence: CASKGSGERNTEAFF. The CDR3 DNA follows: TGCGCCAGCAAGGGATCCGGGGAAAGGAACACTGAAGCTTTCTTT.

This clone has only one observation. The chain recombines TRBV9 with TRBJ2-7; the match to TRBD2 covers 12 bases. V dropped 3 bases and J dropped 3; count of bases not matched to a gene: 4. The CDR3 runs 15 residues. Germline lookup yields CDR1 SGDLS and CDR2 YYNGEE. The CDR3 nucleotides read TGTGCCAGCAGCGGGTGGGGACTAGCGGGCTACGAGCAGTACTTC. Protein: CASSGWGLAGYEQYF.

This chain uses TRBV6-5 with TRBJ2-7; TRBD2 agrees at 7 bases. Germline CDR1 MNHEY, CDR2 SVGAGI. Trimming took 7 bases from V and 5 from J; bases not matched to a gene: 8. There are 13 residues in the CDR3. In nucleotides, the CDR3 is TGTGCCAGCAAGGGAGGGGAAGACCACGAGCAGTACTTC. As protein: CASKGGEDHEQYF.

The chain is built from TRBV28 and TRBJ2-3; D is unclear. Germline CDR1 reads MDHEN; CDR2 reads SYDVKM. CDR3 size: 13 residues. Trimming removed 5 bases from V and 2 bases from J, with 8 bases in between. The CDR3 spells CASSPQNTDTQYF. CDR3 DNA sequence: TGTGCCAGCAGTCCACAGAACACAGATACGCAGTATTTT.

The chain uses TRBV29-1 and TRBJ2-1; 10 nucleotides agree with TRBD2. Trimming took 6 bases from V and 2 from J; bases not matched to a gene: 7. Germline lookup yields CDR1 SQVTM and CDR2 ANQGSEA. The CDR3 runs to 15 residues. CDR3 DNA sequence: TGCAGCGTGGACTCCGGGACTAGCGCCTACAATGAGCAGTTCTTC. Its protein product is CSVDSGTSAYNEQFF.

The genes are TRBV5-4 and TRBJ2-3; TRBD2 agrees at 8 bases. The CDR3 has 16 residues. Germline V gene data show CDR1 as SGHNT and CDR2 as YYREEE (reference sequence). Trimming at V came to 4 bases and at J to 1 base, leaving 8 bases not matched to a gene. The CDR3 region is CASSLQRGSRTDTQYF. CDR3 coding DNA: TGTGCCAGCAGCCTCCAGCGGGGGTCCCGCACAGATACGCAGTATTTT.

Only a few counts were recorded for this clone. This chain uses TRBV25-1 with TRBJ2-7; 9 nucleotides line up with TRBD1. J gave up 4 bases and V 0 bases, and 10 bases lay outside the gene matches. Germline loops: CDR1 MGHDK, CDR2 SYGVNS. CDR3 size: 17 residues. CDR3 DNA: TGTGCCAGCAGTGAATATAAGGAGGGGACAGGGCGGTACGAGCAGTACTTC. Its protein product is CASSEYKEGTGRYEQYF.

The CDR3 region has the DNA TGTGCCAGCAGCCGACAGGAAGTCACTGAAGCTTTCTTT. As protein: CASSRQEVTEAFF. The rearrangement joins TRBV7-9 to TRBJ1-1, with TRBD1 as a possible D gene (6 bases). Looked up from germline, CDR1 is SEHNR and CDR2 is FQNEAQ (reference sequence). The V gene lost 5 bases and the J gene lost 4 bases, with 11 bases spanning the gap. The CDR3 is 13 residues long.

The chain joins TRBV10-3 to TRBJ1-1; unclear D gene. Between the trimmed V and J ends, which lost 8 bases and 1 base, there was a span of 11 bases. The germline CDR1 and CDR2 sequences are ENHRY and SYGVKD. The CDR3 totals 13 residues. The DNA for the CDR3 is TGTGCCATCCGGTGGGGAGAGAACACTGAAGCTTTCTTT. Its translation is CAIRWGENTEAFF.

This sequence joins TRBV11-3 and TRBJ2-1, with D perhaps matching TRBD2 (5 bases). Trimming shortened V by 1 base and J by 7 bases, and 14 bases separated the two germline ends. CDR1 SGHNT and CDR2 YENEEA come from the germline V gene. The CDR3 length is 15 residues. In nucleotides, the CDR3 is TGTGCCAGCAGCTTAGCGGGAACGCAACCGAATGAGCAGTTCTTC. This translates into CASSLAGTQPNEQFF.

The rearrangement uses TRBV9 and TRBJ2-1; weak D call: TRBD2 (5 bases). The germline gives CDR1 SGDLS, CDR2 YYNGEE. The CDR3 sequence is 15 residues long. Deletions cut 0 bases from V and 7 bases from J, with 14 bases between. The chain's CDR3 is CASSVAGRARNEQFF. The CDR3 nucleotides are TGTGCCAGCAGCGTAGCTGGGCGGGCGCGGAATGAGCAGTTCTTC.

This chain connects TRBV5-4 to TRBJ2-1, with D perhaps matching TRBD2 (6 bases). This CDR3 has 15 amino acids. Trimming stripped 0 bases from V and 3 bases from J, with 10 bases between. CDR1 and CDR2 from the germline V gene are SGHNT and YYREEE (reference sequence). CDR3 in DNA: TGTGCCAGCAGCTTGGGTGGCGGGGACTACAATGAGCAGTTCTTC. The encoded protein is CASSLGGGDYNEQFF.

This clone is termed medium-sized. V and J are TRBV29-1 and TRBJ1-3; D gene uncertain. The CDR3 has 11 residues. Trimming took off 4 bases at V and 4 bases at J, with 5 bases between the two ends. Germline CDR1 and CDR2: SQVTM and ANQGSEA. Here the CDR3 reads CSVGVGNTIYF. CDR3 DNA sequence: TGCAGCGTTGGGGTAGGAAACACCATATATTTT.

The chain has TRBV29-1 and TRBJ1-3, with D hard to call. Germline CDR1 reads SQVTM; CDR2 reads ANQGSEA. The CDR3 length is 14 residues. V was pared by 2 bases and J by 3 bases, with 11 bases between. CDR3 loop: CSVEWNSHGNTIYF. CDR3 coding DNA: TGCAGCGTTGAATGGAACAGCCATGGAAACACCATATATTTT.

The chain links TRBV9 to TRBJ2-7; 9 nucleotides agree with TRBD2. V was pared by 3 bases and J by 0 bases, with 4 bases of the junction left unmatched. Per the germline V gene, CDR1 is SGDLS and CDR2 is YYNGEE. CDR3 length: 15 residues. CDR3 region: CASSESSGSSYEQYF. CDR3 in DNA: TGTGCCAGCAGCGAGAGTAGCGGGAGCTCCTACGAGCAGTACTTC.

This chain connects TRBV7-8 to TRBJ2-3; D uncertain. The CDR3 consists of 16 residues. The germline gives CDR1 SGHVS, CDR2 FQNEAQ. With 7 bases removed from V and 3 bases from J, the gap between germline ends came to 20 bases. The CDR3 loop is CASTKSRNQGTDTQYF. The CDR3 nucleotides read TGTGCCAGCACCAAGAGCCGGAACCAAGGGACAGATACGCAGTATTTT.

The rearrangement uses TRBV28 and TRBJ2-3; D is unclear. The CDR3 is 15 amino acids. From germline, CDR1 is MDHEN and CDR2 SYDVKM. V gave up 3 bases and J gave up 2 bases, with 12 bases separating them. CDR3 nucleotides: TGTGCCAGCAGTTTTTTGAGTAGCCCCACAGATACGCAGTATTTT. It translates to CASSFLSSPTDTQYF.